This entry describes one TCR beta chain. Its specificity is not known. Primers included in the PCR were 60 Vbeta and 13 Jbeta primers. Here immunoSEQ multiplex PCR was the method, and the copy in TCRdb shows in-frame clones only, minus some. The sample records about 160,000 clones, about three quarters being singletons. The entry originates in a study of cytomegalovirus exposure and HLA in healthy donors. Study conclusions and caveats: Reportedly, fewer N-insertions than the approximately 690-donor mean appeared in an Asian-associated ancestry cluster in a later analysis.

Sequencing used PBMCs. The TCR originated in a woman in her forties or fifties in good health and CMV-seropositive.

The chain's CDR3 is CASSEALQGDEQFF. DNA of the CDR3: TGTGCCAGCAGTGAAGCGCTTCAGGGGGATGAGCAGTTCTTC. The chain combines TRBV2 with TRBJ2-1; 7 bases fit TRBD1. The V gene's germline CDR1 is SNHLY and CDR2 FYNNEI. The V gene end was trimmed by 0 bases and the J gene end by 8 bases; junction bases not matched to a gene: 4. The CDR3 covers 14 residues. Drawing the rest from reference TRBV2 and TRBJ2-1, the complete variable domain is EPEVTQTPSHQVTQMGQEVILRCVPISNHLYFYWYRQILGQKVEFLVSFYNNEISEKSEIFDDQFSVERPDGSNFTLKIRSTKLEDSAMYFCASSEALQGDEQFFGPGTRLTVL.